This TCR beta chain appears in the sequencing data of a study of graft-versus-host responses after intestinal transplantation. Study details: Every recipient had anti-thymocyte globulin induction and about three years of tacrolimus plus steroids.

Overall study findings and caveats: Graft-donor T cell macrochimerism in patients accompanied high graft-versus-host to host-versus-graft clonal ratios in allografts. Some GvH clones appeared in ileal mucosa or blood before recipient bone marrow.

TCRdb's table, derived via immunoSEQ multiplex PCR, lists solely in-frame clones and lacks some. The data hold over 90,000 clones, with roughly 91% observed a single time. The trim removed 2 bases at V and 7 bases at J, leaving 11 bases unmatched. Germline-derived CDR1 and CDR2 are SGHAT and FQNNGV. The CDR3 loop spans 17 amino acids. A remark on this clone: The antigen is not known.

This clonotype was sampled from a human donor who received an intestinal transplant. Sequenced here: unstimulated CD8+ T cells sorted from spleen or lymph node cells, sampled before intestinal transplant. This sequence joins TRBV11-2 and TRBJ2-1; 10 bases align to TRBD2. The CDR3: CASSLFEAGGRSNEQFF. In DNA, the CDR3 is TGTGCCAGCAGCTTATTCGAAGCGGGAGGGCGATCGAATGAGCAGTTCTTC.